Shown below are 14 T cell receptor beta chains from a single sample sequenced in a study of CD4 and CD8 cells across lung adenocarcinoma regions. TCRdb used MiXCR to reprocess the PCR reads, holding one entry per CDR3 protein. Here the sample spans 9,500 to 11,000 distinct CDR3 sequences, about 53% being singletons. The sample taken for sequencing was CD4+ T cells from the center of a lung tumor. These receptors originate from a male donor with lung adenocarcinoma. The CD4 and CD8 labels of this study may be unreliable.

V and J are TRBV6-1 and TRBJ2-3; 9 nucleotides match TRBD1. The length of the CDR3 is 15 residues. Germline loops: CDR1 MNHNS, CDR2 SASEGT. Trimming cost V 3 bases and J 11 bases; bases outside gene matches: 12. DNA of the CDR3: TGTGCCAGCAGTGATTCACAGGGGGCAACAAATATGCAGTATTTT. Protein product: CASSDSQGATNMQYF.

The sample holds a few counts of this clonotype. J is TRBJ2-5 and V is TRBV10-3; 12 positions match TRBD2. Gene TRBJ2-7 matches the end of the DNA better, so the J call may be wrong. CDR1 and CDR2 from the germline V gene are ENHRY and SYGVKD. This CDR3 has 13 residues. The CDR3 nucleotides are TGTGCCGTTCGACTAGCGGGAGCCTACGAGCAGTACTTC. Protein product: CAVRLAGAYEQYF.

The V call is TRBV6-4, the J call TRBJ2-1; 7 bases map to TRBD2. The CDR3 length is 15 residues. Trimming cost V 3 bases and J 4 bases; bases outside gene matches: 6. Looked up from germline, CDR1 is MRHNA and CDR2 is SNTAGT. The CDR3, as DNA: TGTGCCAGCAGTGAACGGGCGGGGGATTACAATGAGCAGTTCTTC. It translates to CASSERAGDYNEQFF.

This clonotype was observed a handful of times. This chain links TRBV30 with TRBJ2-3, with D perhaps matching TRBD1 or TRBD2 (6 bases each). The V gene's germline CDR1 is GTSNPN and CDR2 SVGIG (reference sequence). V was pared by 1 base and J by 4 bases, with 18 bases between. The CDR3 is 16 residues long. This chain's CDR3 is CAWSGNQGGMADTQYF. CDR3 coding DNA: TGTGCCTGGAGTGGGAACCAAGGGGGGATGGCAGATACGCAGTATTTT.

This clonotype was seen only a few times. This CDR3 reads CASTPTGDVGTDTQYF. DNA of the CDR3: TGTGCCAGCACCCCGACAGGGGACGTCGGCACAGATACGCAGTATTTT. This chain connects TRBV28 to TRBJ2-3; 8 nucleotides agree with TRBD1. V dropped 7 bases and J dropped 1; count of bases not matched to a gene: 10. The CDR3 is 16 amino acids. CDR1 and CDR2 from the germline V gene are MDHEN and SYDVKM.

This clonotype showed up just a few times. The CDR3, as DNA: TGTGCCAGCCTGGGGCGGGAAGCTTTCTTT. This translates into CASLGREAFF. The chain has TRBV6-2 or TRBV6-3 and TRBJ1-1; tentative D call: TRBD1 (5 bases). Germline V gives CDR1 MNHEY, CDR2 SVGEGT. Between the trimmed V and J ends, which lost 8 bases and 8 bases, there was a span of 9 bases. The CDR3 is 10 amino acids.

A remark on this clonotype: At one end, the junction sequence differs from germline, possibly due to a read error. The chain combines TRBV10-3 with TRBJ2-1; 9 bases fit TRBD2. The end of the DNA aligns better with TRBJ2-5, so the J call may be wrong. The CDR3 contains 15 residues. Germline lookup yields CDR1 ENHRY and CDR2 SYGVKD. This CDR3 is CGGGEGGGGQDTQYF. DNA of the CDR3: TGTGGCGGGGGGGAGGGGGGCGGGGGCCAAGATACCCAGTACTTC.

Of note for this clonotype: The junction departs from the called germline gene at one end, perhaps through a read error. This rearrangement joins TRBV4-1 to TRBJ2-1; 9 positions agree with TRBD2. This CDR3 spans 17 amino acids. Germline CDR1 reads MGHRA; CDR2 reads YSYEKL. The CDR3 is CANSQGPSGVSYNEQFF. DNA for the CDR3: TGCGCCAACAGCCAAGGCCCTAGCGGGGTCTCCTACAATGAGCAGTTCTTC.

The chain links TRBV7-2 to TRBJ2-7; D possibly corresponds to TRBD2 (5 bases). There are 14 residues in the CDR3. V was trimmed by 0 bases and J by 6 bases, leaving 12 bases between them. Germline lookup yields CDR1 SGHTA and CDR2 FQGNSA. The CDR3 DNA follows: TGTGCCAGCAGCTTAGCGTTCCGGGAAAGCGAGCAGTACTTC. This sequence encodes CASSLAFRESEQYF.

This clonotype was recorded at least ten times. The chain carries TRBV12-3 or TRBV12-4 and TRBJ2-1; D might be TRBD2 (5 bases). This CDR3 is built from 17 residues. With 3 bases removed from V and 0 bases from J, the gap between germline ends came to 15 bases. This chain's CDR3 is CASSFDLGSGSYNEQFF. CDR3 nucleotides: TGTGCCAGCAGTTTTGATTTGGGGAGTGGCTCCTACAATGAGCAGTTCTTC.

The chain uses TRBV6-5 and TRBJ2-2, with TRBD2 as a possible D gene (5 bases). This CDR3 spans 15 amino acids. Trimming removed 0 bases at V and 6 bases at J, with 11 bases between. Germline CDR1 MNHEY, CDR2 SVGAGI. This chain's CDR3 is CASSYSGSGAGELFF. Here the CDR3 DNA reads TGTGCCAGCAGTTACTCGGGGAGTGGCGCCGGGGAGCTGTTTTTT.

The chain combines TRBV6-1 with TRBJ2-3, with 7 bases matching TRBD2. Losses at the gene ends were 6 bases for V and 3 bases for J; bases not matched to a gene: 9. Germline CDR1 reads MNHNS; CDR2 reads SASEGT. This CDR3 has 15 residues. The CDR3 reads CASRALAARTDTQYF. CDR3 DNA sequence: TGTGCCAGCAGGGCCCTAGCGGCCAGGACAGATACGCAGTATTTT.

The V gene is TRBV5-1, the J gene TRBJ1-4, with a possible D match to TRBD1 (5 bases). Germline lookup yields CDR1 SGHRS and CDR2 YFSETQ. Trimming shortened V by 3 bases and J by 7 bases, and 13 bases separated the two germline ends. The CDR3 contains 14 residues. This CDR3 reads CASSYNAGTEKLFF. The CDR3 nucleotides read TGCGCCAGCAGCTATAATGCAGGGACTGAAAAACTGTTTTTT.

This clonotype occurred many times. The chain links TRBV12-3 or TRBV12-4 to TRBJ2-5; tentatively, D is TRBD2 (5 bases). Trimming took off 4 bases at V and 4 bases at J, with 25 bases between the two ends. CDR3 size: 18 residues. This CDR3 is CASSSEARRRVLTETQYF. The CDR3 nucleotides read TGTGCCAGCAGTTCCGAGGCTCGGAGGAGAGTTCTTACAGAGACCCAGTACTTC.